This TCR beta chain stems from a study of Graves' ophthalmopathy and Graves' hyperthyroidism. Study outcomes and limitations: Most thyroid-expanded clonotypes exceeding 0.001 frequency were also found in blood.

This clonotype was counted ten times or more. Its target is unknown. Amplified material comprised TCR beta CDR3 regions derived from RNA transcripts. First-round RT-PCR used HTBI primers; second-round multiplex PCR followed. TCRdb analysed the multiplex PCR reads with MiXCR anew, one entry per CDR3 protein. The table records 350,000 to 400,000 distinct CDR3 sequences, approximately 20% of them present only once. Someone took the PBMCs out of more than 9 ml of fresh peripheral blood. This clonotype was sampled from a woman aged 18-29 years with Graves' ophthalmopathy. Sequenced sample: peripheral blood.

For the CDR3, the DNA is TGTGCCAGCAGTAAAGCCGGGACTAGTTCCGAGACCCAGTACTTC. It yields the protein CASSKAGTSSETQYF. The rearrangement uses TRBV5-6 and TRBJ2-5; 8 bases are a match to TRBD2. The germline gives CDR1 SGHDT, CDR2 YYEEEE. The trim removed 5 bases at V and 5 bases at J, leaving 11 bases unmatched. This CDR3 comprises 15 residues.